This TCR beta chain was found in a study of sequential checkpoint blockade in melanoma. In the study overall: Both treatment sequences were followed by maintenance nivolumab. TCRbeta immunosequencing was performed on DNA from roughly 90 pretreatment melanoma tumor samples. Matched biopsies came pretreatment and at week 13 for about 24 patients.

This clone showed up just a few times. One end of the junction fails to match germline, which may point to a read error. Stated treatment: randomized to nivolumab then ipilimumab (arm A) or the reverse (arm B). Clones were sequenced by immunoSEQ multiplex PCR, and TCRdb holds only the in-frame ones, with some missing. Of about 21,000 clones in the sample, under 30% are singletons; the top ten hold 5.5% to 7.5%. The germline V gene encodes CDR1 MNHGY and CDR2 SAAAGT. This CDR3 has 16 amino acids. The sequence was collected from a human donor with melanoma. This chain connects TRBV6-8 to TRBJ2-7, with D possibly TRBD2 on 6 matching bases. The sample in question was tumor tissue (inferred from file names), obtained from a patient given nivolumab and ipilimumab in sequence. CDR3 protein: CAISGVGRGAAYEQYF. As DNA, the CDR3 is TGTGCCATCAGTGGAGTCGGGCGGGGAGCCGCCTACGAGCAGTACTTC.